The next 19 T cell receptor beta chains were all read from a single sample in a study of T-cell memory formation after mild COVID-19. Using its own MiXCR run on the 5' RACE reads, TCRdb lists one record per CDR3 protein. Of roughly 99,000 distinct CDR3 sequences listed, 13% to 15% are singletons. Sequenced: PBMCs or a T cell subset sorted from them (not recorded which). Every receptor here comes from a man younger than 35 who had mild COVID-19 (a few samples of this study predate the infection). Cell type and time point are not known.

J is TRBJ1-1 and V is TRBV15; the D is unclear. Germline CDR1 is LNHNV and CDR2 is YYDKDF (reference sequence). V shed 0 bases and J shed 1 base, with 9 bases lying between them. The CDR3 is 15 residues long. The DNA for the CDR3 is TGTGCCACCAGCAGAGATAGGATTCCGAACACTGAAGCTTTCTTT. This codes for CATSRDRIPNTEAFF.

Only a few counts were recorded for this clonotype. This chain links TRBV4-3 with TRBJ2-2; 9 nucleotides line up with TRBD1. Germline CDR1 LGHNA, CDR2 YSLEER. V lost 0 bases and J lost 6; bases outside the gene matches: 8. This CDR3 spans 17 amino acids. This CDR3 reads CASSQEDRTGEPGELFF. The CDR3 DNA is TGCGCCAGCAGCCAAGAGGACAGGACAGGGGAACCCGGGGAGCTGTTTTTT.

Only a few counts were recorded for this clonotype. The V call is TRBV7-9, the J call TRBJ1-6, with D unclear. Trimming left V 5 bases short and J 0 bases short, with 11 bases between. The CDR3 runs to 16 residues. CDR1 and CDR2 (germline): SEHNR, FQNEAQ (reference sequence). CDR3 sequence (DNA): TGTGCCAGCAGCCTGGAACGGAGCTCCTATAATTCACCCCTCCACTTT. This sequence encodes CASSLERSSYNSPLHF. Full variable domain (outside the CDR3, taken from reference TRBV7-9 and TRBJ1-6): DTGVSQNPRHKITKRGQNVTFRCDPISEHNRLYWYRQTLGQGPEFLTYFQNEAQLEKSRLLSDRFSAERPKGSFSTLEIQRTEQGDSAMYLCASSLERSSYNSPLHFGNGTRLTVT.

There are a few counts of this clonotype. The chain is built from TRBV24-1 and TRBJ2-2; TRBD1 is a possible D gene (6 bases). The V gene's germline CDR1 is KGHDR and CDR2 SFDVKD. V lost 0 bases, J lost 2 bases, and 9 bases lay in between. The CDR3 runs to 16 residues. This CDR3 reads CATSDLGDTNTGELFF. In DNA form, the CDR3 reads TGTGCCACCAGTGATTTGGGGGACACCAACACCGGGGAGCTGTTTTTT.

In its sample, this clonotype was seen many times. The chain links TRBV7-6 to TRBJ1-5, with 12 bases lining up with TRBD1. CDR1 and CDR2 from the germline V gene are SGHVS and FNYEAQ. Trimming at V came to 4 bases and at J to 7 bases, leaving 5 bases not matched to a gene. The CDR3 extends over 15 amino acids. CDR3 nucleotides: TGTGCCAGCAGCTCCGGGACAGGGGGCGGGCAGCCCCAGCATTTT. Amino acid sequence: CASSSGTGGGQPQHF.

The chain has TRBV4-3 and TRBJ2-2, with 12 bases that match TRBD2. The J segment lost 3 bases and the V segment lost 1 base, leaving 3 bases of the junction unmatched. Germline loops: CDR1 LGHNA, CDR2 YSLEER. The CDR3 extends over 17 amino acids. The CDR3 DNA sequence: TGCGCCAGCAGCCAAGTTCTAGCGGGGGGGTACACCGGGGAGCTGTTTTTT. Amino acid sequence: CASSQVLAGGYTGELFF.

This clonotype was seen many times. CDR3 amino acids: CASSDEAGGTDTQYF. The CDR3 DNA reads TGTGCCAGCAGTGACGAAGCGGGGGGCACAGATACGCAGTATTTT. The chain combines TRBV6-4 with TRBJ2-3, with 8 bases aligning to TRBD2. V lost 2 bases, J lost 1 base, and 2 bases stayed unmatched. CDR3 size: 15 residues. Germline lookup yields CDR1 MRHNA and CDR2 SNTAGT.

This clonotype was detected ten times or more. The chain is built from TRBV7-2 and TRBJ1-1; no clear D gene. Germline loops: CDR1 SGHTA, CDR2 FQGNSA. V dropped 1 base and J dropped 4 bases, with 7 bases sitting between them. The CDR3 totals 13 residues. DNA for the CDR3: TGTGCCAGCAGCTTAGGACGGGTCACTGAAGCTTTCTTT. Protein product: CASSLGRVTEAFF.

The gene calls are TRBV21-1 and TRBJ2-7; the table's TRBD1 call for D was not verified on the DNA. TRBV21-1 is a recognized pseudogene. CDR3 length: 16 amino acids. CDR3 protein: CASSVWSGTPLGEQYV. CDR3 in DNA: TGTGCCAGCAGCGTATGGTCCGGGACACCCCTCGGCGAGCAGTACGTC.

V is TRBV4-3 and J is TRBJ2-3, with a weak D call TRBD2 (6 bases). With 0 bases removed from V and 0 bases from J, the gap between germline ends came to 16 bases. Germline values: CDR1 LGHNA, CDR2 YSLEER. The CDR3 consists of 18 residues. The CDR3 region has the DNA TGCGCCAGCAGCCAAGATCCGCGGGGCCCTCCCAGCACAGATACGCAGTATTTT. Its translation is CASSQDPRGPPSTDTQYF.

This clonotype was counted many times. J is TRBJ2-2 and V is TRBV4-3; 8 bases are a match to TRBD1. This CDR3 has 17 amino acids. V was clipped by 0 bases and J by 4 bases; unmatched bases: 7. Looked up from germline, CDR1 is LGHNA and CDR2 is YSLEER. The CDR3 region is CASSQDIGTGFTGELFF. The CDR3 nucleotides are TGCGCCAGCAGCCAAGATATCGGGACAGGTTTCACCGGGGAGCTGTTTTTT.

V gene TRBV7-9 combines with J gene TRBJ2-6; TRBD1 matches 7 bases. The CDR3 runs 15 residues. The J segment lost 1 base and the V segment lost 7 bases, leaving 4 bases of the junction unmatched. Germline values: CDR1 SEHNR, CDR2 FQNEAQ (reference sequence). The CDR3: CASKTGRSGANVLTF. The CDR3 bases are TGTGCCAGCAAGACAGGGCGGTCTGGGGCCAACGTCCTGACTTTC.

This clonotype was counted between two and nine times. This chain uses TRBV6-6 with TRBJ1-5, with D possibly matching TRBD1 (6 bases). CDR3 length: 16 amino acids. From germline, CDR1 is MNHNY and CDR2 SVGAGI (reference sequence). Trimming stripped 6 bases from V and 5 bases from J, with 20 bases between. CDR3 residues: CASRMELDRRDQPQHF. CDR3 nucleotide sequence: TGTGCCAGCAGGATGGAACTTGACAGGAGAGATCAGCCCCAGCATTTT.

Within the sample, this clonotype is medium-sized. This sequence joins TRBV19 and TRBJ2-1; 9 nucleotides agree with TRBD2. CDR1 LNHDA and CDR2 SQIVND come from the germline V gene (reference sequence). Germline trimming cut 5 bases from V and 8 bases from J; bases unmatched to any gene: 7. The CDR3 is 14 residues long. CDR3 coding DNA: TGTGCCAGTAGTTCGCGGGGGGGCCATGATGAGCAGTTCTTC. Its translation: CASSSRGGHDEQFF.

This clonotype showed up just a few times. The rearrangement uses TRBV29-1 and TRBJ2-5; tentative D call: TRBD2 (5 bases). With 4 bases removed from V and 2 bases from J, the gap between germline ends came to 11 bases. Germline V CDR1 and CDR2: SQVTM, ANQGSEA. The CDR3 loop spans 13 amino acids. DNA of the CDR3: TGCAGCGTTGGATCCGGGGAGCAAGAGACCCAGTACTTC. This encodes CSVGSGEQETQYF.

The chain links TRBV7-8 to TRBJ1-1; possibly TRBD1 for D (6 bases). This CDR3 spans 14 amino acids. Germline V CDR1 and CDR2: SGHVS, FQNEAQ. Trimming pared 1 base from V and 7 bases from J, leaving 13 bases between. CDR3 sequence: CASSLGTVKREAFF. The DNA for the CDR3 is TGTGCCAGCAGCTTAGGGACAGTTAAACGTGAAGCTTTCTTT. Complete variable domain (other parts from reference TRBV7-8 and TRBJ1-1): GAGVSQSPRYKVAKRGQDVALRCDPISGHVSLFWYQQALGQGPEFLTYFQNEAQLDKSGLPSDRFFAERPEGSVSTLKIQRTQQEDSAVYLCASSLGTVKREAFFGQGTRLTVV.

This rearrangement joins TRBV24-1 to TRBJ1-5, with TRBD1 matching 7 bases. Germline values: CDR1 KGHDR, CDR2 SFDVKD. This CDR3 is 16 amino acids long. With 4 bases clipped from V and 0 bases from J, the junction kept 5 bases outside the gene matches. As DNA, the CDR3 is TGTGCCACCAGTGAGCGGGACAGTTATAGCAATCAGCCCCAGCATTTT. Protein sequence: CATSERDSYSNQPQHF.

At least ten counts were recorded for this clonotype. V gene TRBV20-1 combines with J gene TRBJ1-2; TRBD1 might be the D (5 bases). Per germline, CDR1 DFQATT and CDR2 SNEGSKA (reference sequence). Trimming cost V 3 bases and J 2 bases, with 10 bases left between them. The CDR3 is 13 residues long. CDR3 in amino acids: CSARTRDNYGYTF. CDR3 coding DNA: TGCAGTGCTAGGACACGGGACAACTATGGCTACACCTTC.

The chain recombines TRBV4-3 with TRBJ2-1; TRBD2 aligns across 8 bases. Germline V gene data show CDR1 as LGHNA and CDR2 as YSLEER. The CDR3 is 18 amino acids. V lost 5 bases and J lost 2; bases outside the gene matches: 14. The CDR3 DNA sequence: TGCGCCAGCAGCTATCGACGAGCGGGGGAACTCACCTACAATGAGCAGTTCTTC. Translated, it gives CASSYRRAGELTYNEQFF.